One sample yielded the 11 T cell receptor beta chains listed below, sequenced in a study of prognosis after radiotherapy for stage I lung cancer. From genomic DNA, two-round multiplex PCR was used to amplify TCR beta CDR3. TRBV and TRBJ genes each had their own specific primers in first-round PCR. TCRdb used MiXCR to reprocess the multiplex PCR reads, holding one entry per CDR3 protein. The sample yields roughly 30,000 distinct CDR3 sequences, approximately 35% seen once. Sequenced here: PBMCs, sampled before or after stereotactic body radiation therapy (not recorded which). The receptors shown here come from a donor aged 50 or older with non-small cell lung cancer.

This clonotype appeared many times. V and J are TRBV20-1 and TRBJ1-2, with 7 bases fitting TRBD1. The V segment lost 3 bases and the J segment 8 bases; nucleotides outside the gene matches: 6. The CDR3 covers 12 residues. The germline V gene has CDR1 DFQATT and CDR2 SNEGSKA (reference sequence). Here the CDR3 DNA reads TGCAGTGCTAGCGTGGCAGGGGGAGGCTACACCTTC. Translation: CSASVAGGGYTF.

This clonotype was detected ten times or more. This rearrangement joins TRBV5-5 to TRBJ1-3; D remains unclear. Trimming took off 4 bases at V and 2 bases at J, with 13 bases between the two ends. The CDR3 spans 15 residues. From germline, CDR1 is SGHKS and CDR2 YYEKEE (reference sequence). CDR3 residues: CASSRYWEPGNTIYF. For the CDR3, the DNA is TGTGCCAGCAGCCGTTACTGGGAGCCTGGAAACACCATATATTTT.

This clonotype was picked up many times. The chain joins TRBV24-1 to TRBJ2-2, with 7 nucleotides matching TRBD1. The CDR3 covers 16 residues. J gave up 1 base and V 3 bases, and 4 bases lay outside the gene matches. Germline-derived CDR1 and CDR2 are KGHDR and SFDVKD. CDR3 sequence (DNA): TGTGCCACCAGTGATCCGGGGACAGTGAACACCGGGGAGCTGTTTTTT. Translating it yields CATSDPGTVNTGELFF.

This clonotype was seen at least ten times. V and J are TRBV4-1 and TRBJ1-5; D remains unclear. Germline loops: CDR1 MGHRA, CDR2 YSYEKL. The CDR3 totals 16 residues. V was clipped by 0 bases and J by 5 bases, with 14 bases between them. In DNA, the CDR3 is TGCGCCAGCAGCCAAGAAAACTCAAGGGCAGATCAGCCCCAGCATTTT. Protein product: CASSQENSRADQPQHF.

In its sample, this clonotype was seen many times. The chain's CDR3 is CATSSLRDGAYEQYF. The CDR3 nucleotides read TGTGCCACCAGCAGTCTCCGGGACGGTGCCTACGAGCAGTACTTC. The chain carries TRBV15 and TRBJ2-7; D tentatively fits TRBD1 or TRBD2 (5 bases each). V was shortened by 3 bases and J by 2 bases, with 14 bases between the two germline ends. Germline assignment: CDR1 LNHNV and CDR2 YYDKDF (reference sequence). CDR3 length equals 15 residues.

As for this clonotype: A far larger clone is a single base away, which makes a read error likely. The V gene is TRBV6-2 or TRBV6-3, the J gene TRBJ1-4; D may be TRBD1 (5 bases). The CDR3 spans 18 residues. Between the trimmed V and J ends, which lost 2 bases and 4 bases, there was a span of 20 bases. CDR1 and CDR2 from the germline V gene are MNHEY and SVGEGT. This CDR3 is CASSYGDLNRSNNEKLFF. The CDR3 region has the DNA TGTGCCAGCAGTTACGGGGACCTGAACAGGTCGAATAATGAAAAACTGTTTTTT.

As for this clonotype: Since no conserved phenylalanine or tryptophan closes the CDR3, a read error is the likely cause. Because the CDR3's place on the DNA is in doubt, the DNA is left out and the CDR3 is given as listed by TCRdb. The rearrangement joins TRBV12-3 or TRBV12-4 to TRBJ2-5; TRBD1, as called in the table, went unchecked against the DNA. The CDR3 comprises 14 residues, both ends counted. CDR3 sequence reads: CASSLTGGQETQCL.

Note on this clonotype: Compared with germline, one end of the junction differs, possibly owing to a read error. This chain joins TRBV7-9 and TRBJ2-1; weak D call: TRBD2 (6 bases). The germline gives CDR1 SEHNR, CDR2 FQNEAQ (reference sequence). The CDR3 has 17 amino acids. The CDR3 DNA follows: TGTGCCAGCAGCTCCCCCCTTGGCGCGGGGTGGACGAATGATCAGTTCTTC. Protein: CASSSPLGAGWTNDQFF. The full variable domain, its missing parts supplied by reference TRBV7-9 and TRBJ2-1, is DTGVSQNPRHKITKRGQNVTFRCDPISEHNRLYWYRQTLGQGPEFLTYFQNEAQLEKSRLLSDRFSAERPKGSFSTLEIQRTEQGDSAMYLCASSSPLGAGWTNDQFFGPGTRLTVL.

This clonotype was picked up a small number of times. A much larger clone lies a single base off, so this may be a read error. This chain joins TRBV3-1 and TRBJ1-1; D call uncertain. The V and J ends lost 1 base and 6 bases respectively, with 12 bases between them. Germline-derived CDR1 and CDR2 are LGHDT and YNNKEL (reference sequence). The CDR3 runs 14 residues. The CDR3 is CASSQVRIVSEAFF. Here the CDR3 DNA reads TGTGCCAGCAGCCAAGTTAGGATCGTTTCTGAAGCTTTCTTT.

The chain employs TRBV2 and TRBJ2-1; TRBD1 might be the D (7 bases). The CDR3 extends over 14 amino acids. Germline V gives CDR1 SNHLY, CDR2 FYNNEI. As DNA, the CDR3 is TGTGCTACGCGGGACAGTCTCTTTGGGTATGAGCAGTTCTTC. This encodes CATRDSLFGYEQFF. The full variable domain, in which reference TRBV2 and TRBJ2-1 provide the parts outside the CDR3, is EPEVTQTPSHQVTQMGQEVILRCVPISNHLYFYWYRQILGQKVEFLVSFYNNEISEKSEIFDDQFSVERPDGSNFTLKIRSTKLEDSAMYFCATRDSLFGYEQFFGPGTRLTVL.

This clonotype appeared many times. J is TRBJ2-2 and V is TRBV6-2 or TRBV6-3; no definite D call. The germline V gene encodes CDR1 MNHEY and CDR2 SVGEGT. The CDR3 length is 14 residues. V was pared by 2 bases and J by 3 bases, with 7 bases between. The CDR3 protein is CASSYLGYTGELFF. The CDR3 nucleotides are TGTGCCAGCAGTTACCTAGGCTACACCGGGGAGCTGTTTTTT.